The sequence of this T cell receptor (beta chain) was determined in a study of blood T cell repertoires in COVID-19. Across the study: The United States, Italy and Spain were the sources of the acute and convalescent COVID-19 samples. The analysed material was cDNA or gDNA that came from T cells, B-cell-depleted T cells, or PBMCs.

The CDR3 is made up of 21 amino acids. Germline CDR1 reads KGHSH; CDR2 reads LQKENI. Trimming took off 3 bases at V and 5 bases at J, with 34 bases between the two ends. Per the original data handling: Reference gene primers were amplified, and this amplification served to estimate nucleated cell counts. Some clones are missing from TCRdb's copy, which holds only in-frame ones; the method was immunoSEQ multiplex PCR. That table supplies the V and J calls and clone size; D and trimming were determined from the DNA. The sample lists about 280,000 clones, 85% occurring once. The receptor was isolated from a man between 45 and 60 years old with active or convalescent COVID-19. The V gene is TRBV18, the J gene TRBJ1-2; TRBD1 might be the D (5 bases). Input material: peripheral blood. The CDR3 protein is CASSPLGAGIKQQQAGYGYTF. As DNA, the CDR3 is TGTGCCAGCTCACCTCTTGGGGCTGGTATCAAGCAGCAGCAAGCTGGTTATGGCTACACCTTC.